This T cell receptor (beta chain) was identified in a study of somatic mutations in cytotoxic T cells in rheumatoid arthritis. Here immunoSEQ multiplex PCR was the method, and the copy in TCRdb shows in-frame clones only, minus some. The table shows 8,000 to 8,500 clones, with 60% to 80% occurring only once. Germline V lookup: CDR1 SNHLY, CDR2 FYNNEI. V shed 3 bases, J shed 1 base, and the junction held 0 bases outside the gene matches. The CDR3 runs 14 residues. Using positive magnetic bead selection on an AutoMACS, CD4+ and CD8+ cells were isolated, after which their purity was checked by flow cytometry.

Specimen: CD8+ T cells sorted from blood. The chain uses TRBV2 and TRBJ1-5; 7 bases map to TRBD1. The TCR comes from an adult with rheumatoid arthritis. CDR3 amino acids: CASSETGSNQPQHF. The CDR3 DNA reads as TGTGCCAGCAGTGAGACAGGGAGCAATCAGCCCCAGCATTTT. The variable domain in full, completed from reference TRBV2 and TRBJ1-5, reads EPEVTQTPSHQVTQMGQEVILRCVPISNHLYFYWYRQILGQKVEFLVSFYNNEISEKSEIFDDQFSVERPDGSNFTLKIRSTKLEDSAMYFCASSETGSNQPQHFGDGTRLSIL.